Listed below are T cell receptor beta chains from one sample, sequenced in a study of shared clonotypes between healthy human individuals. The method was immunoSEQ multiplex PCR; TCRdb's version includes in-frame clones alone and lacks a portion of them. This table has under 2.5 million clones, 80% to 95% appearing once. The sample consisted of naive CD4+ T cells from PBMCs. These receptors came from a man younger than 30 in good health. Some clones in this sample may be carry-over from other donors' samples. Each CDR3 is given with its conserved first and last residue. The order of the fields is CDR3 protein, CDR3 DNA, J gene, D gene, V gene, clone size. The D gene is left open where the match is weak. Not every row has a clone size; where given, it reads once, few, many or a size class.

cdr3_aa: CASSSHRVGSGNTIYF; cdr3_nt: TGTGCCAGTAGTAGTCACAGGGTGGGATCTGGAAACACCATATATTTT; j_call: TRBJ1-3; d_call: -; v_call: TRBV19; clone_size: -
cdr3_aa: CATSRDGGYQPQHF; cdr3_nt: TGTGCCACCAGCAGAGATGGGGGTTATCAGCCCCAGCATTTT; j_call: TRBJ1-5; d_call: -; v_call: TRBV15; clone_size: -
cdr3_aa: CASSFGPRSYNEQFF; cdr3_nt: TGTGCCAGCAGCTTTGGGCCCCGGTCCTACAATGAGCAGTTCTTC; j_call: TRBJ2-1; d_call: -; v_call: TRBV7-3; clone_size: once
cdr3_aa: CASSRRDSRAGIGEQYF; cdr3_nt: TGTGCCAGCTCACGAAGGGACAGTCGAGCGGGAATCGGCGAGCAGTACTTC; j_call: TRBJ2-7; d_call: -; v_call: TRBV18; clone_size: -
cdr3_aa: CASSSLGGRRSVDTEAFF; cdr3_nt: TGTGCCAGCAGCTCCCTCGGGGGGCGCCGGAGTGTGGACACTGAAGCTTTCTTT; j_call: TRBJ1-1; d_call: -; v_call: TRBV27; clone_size: -
cdr3_aa: CASSPHRGRNTEAFF; cdr3_nt: TGTGCCAGCAGCCCCCATCGGGGTCGGAACACTGAAGCTTTCTTT; j_call: TRBJ1-1; d_call: -; v_call: TRBV7-3; clone_size: -
cdr3_aa: CASSPTGLNTEAFF; cdr3_nt: TGTGCCAGCAGCCCGACAGGACTGAACACTGAAGCTTTCTTT; j_call: TRBJ1-1; d_call: -; v_call: TRBV7-3; clone_size: -
cdr3_aa: CASSAWGDRAGANVLTF; cdr3_nt: TGTGCCAGCAGCGCCTGGGGGGACAGGGCTGGGGCCAACGTCCTGACTTTC; j_call: TRBJ2-6; d_call: TRBD1; v_call: TRBV9; clone_size: -
cdr3_aa: CASSDRADTQYF; cdr3_nt: TGCGCCAGCAGTGACCGAGCGGATACGCAGTATTTT; j_call: TRBJ2-3; d_call: -; v_call: TRBV10-1; clone_size: -
cdr3_aa: CASSLGTSGSEQYF; cdr3_nt: TGTGCCAGCAGCTTAGGGACTAGCGGGAGCGAGCAGTACTTC; j_call: TRBJ2-7; d_call: TRBD2; v_call: TRBV7-3; clone_size: -
cdr3_aa: CASSESDYEQYF; cdr3_nt: TGTGCCAGCAGTGAATCTGACTACGAGCAGTACTTC; j_call: TRBJ2-7; d_call: -; v_call: TRBV6-1; clone_size: -
cdr3_aa: CASSYTGGLNTGELFF; cdr3_nt: TGTGCCAGCAGTTACACTGGGGGACTGAACACCGGGGAGCTGTTTTTT; j_call: TRBJ2-2; d_call: -; v_call: TRBV6-6; clone_size: -
cdr3_aa: CASSVVGSPGVGEQFF; cdr3_nt: TGTGCCAGCAGCGTAGTCGGGAGCCCAGGGGTTGGGGAGCAGTTCTTC; j_call: TRBJ2-1; d_call: -; v_call: TRBV9; clone_size: -
cdr3_aa: CASGPPGGELFF; cdr3_nt: TGTGCCAGCGGGCCGCCTGGCGGGGAGCTGTTTTTT; j_call: TRBJ2-2; d_call: -; v_call: TRBV6-1; clone_size: -
cdr3_aa: CASLSTTSGNYNEQFF; cdr3_nt: TGCGCCAGCCTCTCTACCACTAGCGGGAACTACAATGAGCAGTTCTTC; j_call: TRBJ2-1; d_call: TRBD2; v_call: TRBV4-1; clone_size: -
cdr3_aa: CAWTPGTRPGSEQYF; cdr3_nt: TGTGCCTGGACCCCCGGGACTAGGCCCGGTTCGGAGCAGTACTTC; j_call: TRBJ2-7; d_call: TRBD2; v_call: TRBV30; clone_size: -
cdr3_aa: CASRDRTSGNNEQFF; cdr3_nt: TGTGCCAGCCGGGACCGGACTAGCGGGAACAATGAGCAGTTCTTC; j_call: TRBJ2-1; d_call: TRBD2; v_call: TRBV5-4; clone_size: -
cdr3_aa: CASSLVGGLAGRSEQFF; cdr3_nt: TGTGCCAGCAGCTTAGTTGGTGGACTAGCGGGACGCAGTGAGCAGTTCTTC; j_call: TRBJ2-1; d_call: TRBD2; v_call: TRBV7-3; clone_size: -
cdr3_aa: CASSLLFRETEAFF; cdr3_nt: TGCGCCAGCAGCTTGCTATTTAGAGAGACTGAAGCTTTCTTT; j_call: TRBJ1-1; d_call: -; v_call: TRBV5-1; clone_size: -
cdr3_aa: CASSRGQGYSNQPQHF; cdr3_nt: TGTGCCAGCAGCCGAGGACAGGGGTATAGCAATCAGCCCCAGCATTTT; j_call: TRBJ1-5; d_call: TRBD1; v_call: TRBV28; clone_size: -
cdr3_aa: CASSPLTANTEAFF; cdr3_nt: TGCGCCAGCAGCCCCCTGACGGCTAACACTGAAGCTTTCTTT; j_call: TRBJ1-1; d_call: -; v_call: TRBV5-1; clone_size: -
cdr3_aa: CAWRSGLASQETQYF; cdr3_nt: TGTGCCTGGAGATCGGGACTAGCGAGCCAAGAGACCCAGTACTTC; j_call: TRBJ2-5; d_call: TRBD2; v_call: TRBV30; clone_size: -
cdr3_aa: CASSLGTDSGNTIYF; cdr3_nt: TGCGCCAGCAGCTTGGGTACAGACTCTGGAAACACCATATATTTT; j_call: TRBJ1-3; d_call: -; v_call: TRBV5-1; clone_size: once
cdr3_aa: CASSRGTGETQYF; cdr3_nt: TGTGCCAGCAGCCGTGGGACAGGGGAGACCCAGTACTTC; j_call: TRBJ2-5; d_call: TRBD1; v_call: TRBV7-3; clone_size: -
cdr3_aa: CASSLGRAGSGYTF; cdr3_nt: TGTGCCAGCAGCTTGGGTCGGGCAGGTTCTGGCTACACCTTC; j_call: TRBJ1-2; d_call: -; v_call: TRBV5-6; clone_size: -
cdr3_aa: CATSRDLRTGELFF; cdr3_nt: TGTGCCACCAGCAGAGACTTACGCACCGGGGAGCTGTTTTTT; j_call: TRBJ2-2; d_call: -; v_call: TRBV15; clone_size: once
cdr3_aa: CAWSWRGTQETQYF; cdr3_nt: TGTGCCTGGAGTTGGAGGGGGACCCAAGAGACCCAGTACTTC; j_call: TRBJ2-5; d_call: -; v_call: TRBV30; clone_size: -
cdr3_aa: CASSLGLAGDQETQYF; cdr3_nt: TGTGCCAGCAGCCTAGGACTAGCGGGGGACCAAGAGACCCAGTACTTC; j_call: TRBJ2-5; d_call: TRBD2; v_call: TRBV7-2; clone_size: -
cdr3_aa: CASREIAGAHNEQFF; cdr3_nt: TGTGCCAGCAGAGAAATAGCGGGGGCACACAATGAGCAGTTCTTC; j_call: TRBJ2-1; d_call: TRBD2; v_call: TRBV6-1; clone_size: once
cdr3_aa: CASKWDRVSEQYF; cdr3_nt: TGTGCCAGCAAATGGGACAGGGTGAGCGAGCAGTACTTC; j_call: TRBJ2-7; d_call: TRBD1; v_call: TRBV6-5; clone_size: -
cdr3_aa: CASSSGQVREDTQYF; cdr3_nt: TGTGCCAGCAGTTCCGGACAGGTTCGAGAGGATACGCAGTATTTT; j_call: TRBJ2-3; d_call: TRBD1; v_call: TRBV28; clone_size: -
cdr3_aa: CASSPLAGGTYEQYF; cdr3_nt: TGTGCCAGCAGCCCTTTAGCGGGAGGCACCTACGAGCAGTACTTC; j_call: TRBJ2-7; d_call: TRBD2; v_call: TRBV7-2; clone_size: -
cdr3_aa: CASRAGEREEETQYF; cdr3_nt: TGTGCCAGCAGGGCGGGGGAGCGGGAAGAAGAGACCCAGTACTTC; j_call: TRBJ2-5; d_call: TRBD2; v_call: TRBV2; clone_size: -
cdr3_aa: CSVEAENTEAFF; cdr3_nt: TGCAGCGTTGAAGCAGAGAACACTGAAGCTTTCTTT; j_call: TRBJ1-1; d_call: -; v_call: TRBV29-1; clone_size: few
cdr3_aa: CASRSSSGSTDTQYF; cdr3_nt: TGTGCCAGCAGGTCCTCGAGCGGGAGCACAGATACGCAGTATTTT; j_call: TRBJ2-3; d_call: -; v_call: TRBV28; clone_size: -
cdr3_aa: CASSLARGGLNEKLFF; cdr3_nt: TGTGCCAGCAGCTTAGCTCGAGGGGGGCTCAATGAAAAACTGTTTTTT; j_call: TRBJ1-4; d_call: -; v_call: TRBV11-2; clone_size: -
cdr3_aa: CASSRPLAGEEQFF; cdr3_nt: TGTGCCAGCAGCCGGCCCCTAGCGGGAGAGGAGCAGTTCTTC; j_call: TRBJ2-1; d_call: TRBD2; v_call: TRBV5-6; clone_size: -
cdr3_aa: CASSQREGPADTQYF; cdr3_nt: TGTGCCAGCAGCCAGCGGGAGGGCCCGGCAGATACGCAGTATTTT; j_call: TRBJ2-3; d_call: TRBD2; v_call: TRBV6-5; clone_size: -
cdr3_aa: CASSVGGAAQETQYF; cdr3_nt: TGTGCCAGCAGCGTAGGCGGGGCGGCTCAAGAGACCCAGTACTTC; j_call: TRBJ2-5; d_call: -; v_call: TRBV9; clone_size: -
cdr3_aa: CASSLGGSGARETQYF; cdr3_nt: TGTGCCAGCAGCTTAGGAGGATCGGGGGCGCGGGAGACCCAGTACTTC; j_call: TRBJ2-5; d_call: -; v_call: TRBV7-9; clone_size: -